This T cell receptor (beta chain) was sequenced for a study of T-cell reconstitution after alpha-beta-depleted transplantation in children. This clonotype was seen many times. Germline V gives CDR1 SGHRS, CDR2 YFSETQ. Losses at the gene ends were 4 bases for V and 9 bases for J; bases not matched to a gene: 13. The CDR3 sequence is 15 residues long. As it was prepared, the TCRbeta library received unique molecular identifiers. One entry per CDR3 protein, called by TCRdb with MiXCR from the PCR reads. The table lists approximately 83,000 distinct CDR3 sequences, 7% to 10% of them singletons. The chain combines TRBV5-1 with TRBJ2-7; 10 bases line up with TRBD1. The sample here was PBMCs from the stem cell graft donor, taken from the stem cell graft. The TCR originated in a human donor who donated a stem cell graft to a child with congenital amegakaryocytic thrombocytopenia. The CDR3 coding sequence is TGCGCCAGCAGCGTGTTAACCGGACAGGGGGAGGCGCAGTACTTC. It is translated as CASSVLTGQGEAQYF.